The following is a T cell receptor beta chain sequence with its context. Its cognate antigen is unknown. CD45RO-negative CD8 cells positively selected for CCR7 made up the naive population, which excluded terminally differentiated effector memory CD45RA+ cells. The source of the sample is a study of shared clonotypes between healthy human individuals. Study overall: The composition of the donors was a couple of women and a few men aged 18 to 49.

Unmatched junction bases numbered 7, after V lost 2 bases and J lost 7 bases. The CDR3 runs to 16 residues. From germline, CDR1 is WSHSY and CDR2 SAAADI. TCRdb's table, derived via immunoSEQ multiplex PCR, lists solely in-frame clones and lacks some. The repertoire has roughly 2.1 million clones, about 93% of them found once; the top ten carry roughly 1.8%. General study results and limits: Rarefaction indicated that sorted-subset sequencing remained incomplete although depth was large. Generation probabilities of non-shared clonotypes were lower (relative to those shared by all four donors).

The rearrangement uses TRBV10-2 and TRBJ2-2; 10 bases align to TRBD2. Material: naive CD8+ T cells from PBMCs. The receptor comes from a young man in good health. Some clones in this sample may be carry-over from other donors' samples. This CDR3 reads CASSENSGRVVGELFF. In DNA, the CDR3 is TGCGCCAGCAGTGAGAACAGCGGGAGGGTGGTCGGGGAGCTGTTTTTT.